Shown below are 18 T cell receptor beta chains from a single sample sequenced in a study of shared clonotypes between healthy human individuals. The repertoire was sequenced with immunoSEQ multiplex PCR; TCRdb's copy has only in-frame clones and lacks some. The data show fewer than 650,000 clones, 76% seen once. Sequences were obtained from PBMCs. These receptors were obtained from a woman aged 40 to 50 in good health. Some clones in this sample may be carry-over from other donors' samples.

This chain joins TRBV7-9 and TRBJ2-2, with TRBD1 as a possible D gene (6 bases). Trimming removed 1 base from V and 7 bases from J, with 10 bases in between. Germline assignment: CDR1 SEHNR and CDR2 FQNEAQ (reference sequence). This CDR3 has 14 amino acids. CDR3 protein: CASSLGGGIGELFF. The CDR3 coding sequence is TGTGCCAGCAGCTTAGGAGGGGGTATCGGGGAGCTGTTTTTT. The full variable domain, its missing parts supplied by reference TRBV7-9 and TRBJ2-2, is DTGVSQNPRHKITKRGQNVTFRCDPISEHNRLYWYRQTLGQGPEFLTYFQNEAQLEKSRLLSDRFSAERPKGSFSTLEIQRTEQGDSAMYLCASSLGGGIGELFFGEGSRLTVL.

The chain uses TRBV5-1 and TRBJ2-3, with 12 nucleotides matching TRBD2. This CDR3 has 16 residues. The V gene's germline CDR1 is SGHRS and CDR2 YFSETQ. Losses at the gene ends were 2 bases for V and 3 bases for J; bases not matched to a gene: 4. CDR3 protein: CASSFTGTSGTDTQYF. CDR3 DNA sequence: TGCGCCAGCAGCTTTACCGGGACTAGCGGGACAGATACGCAGTATTTT.

In the case of this clone: This likely came from a read error, as a far larger clone is one base away. The V call is TRBV2, the J call TRBJ1-5, with D possibly matching TRBD1 (5 bases). Germline loops: CDR1 SNHLY, CDR2 FYNNEI. The CDR3 has 14 amino acids. Between the trimmed V and J ends, which lost 6 bases and 6 bases, there was a span of 15 bases. CDR3 DNA: TGTGCCAGCAGCACGGGGGGGGAGGCTCAGCCCCAGCATTTT. It specifies CASSTGGEAQPQHF.

As to this clone: This CDR3 is missing its conserved last phenylalanine or tryptophan, likely due to a read error. The chain is built from TRBV18 and TRBJ1-2; D may be TRBD1 (5 bases). Per germline, CDR1 KGHSH and CDR2 LQKENI. The length of the CDR3 is 13 residues. The CDR3 spells CAGSTGTDYGYTL. The CDR3 DNA sequence: TGTGCCGGCTCAACTGGGACCGACTATGGCTACACCTTA.

This clone was observed a handful of times. This chain joins TRBV29-1 and TRBJ2-7, with 10 bases fitting TRBD2. V was pared by 5 bases and J by 5 bases, with 9 bases of the junction left unmatched. The CDR3 spans 14 residues. Germline loops: CDR1 SQVTM, CDR2 ANQGSEA. CDR3 nucleotides: TGCAGCGTTCCGGTAGCGGGAGGACTCGACGAGCAGTACTTC. It translates to CSVPVAGGLDEQYF.

Regarding this clone: At one of its ends the junction is not consistent with the germline gene, which may arise from a read error. The chain has TRBV6-4 and TRBJ2-2; D ambiguous. This CDR3 is 12 amino acids long. Per germline, CDR1 MRHNA and CDR2 SNTAGT. CDR3 loop: CASSPNAGELFF. The CDR3 DNA reads as TGTGCCAGCAGTCCGAACGCCGGGGAGCTGTTTTTT.

As concerns this clone: Other DNA sequences in this sample translate to the same CDR3. This chain joins TRBV6-1 and TRBJ1-5; weak D call: TRBD1 (5 bases). V was clipped by 2 bases and J by 4 bases, with 9 bases between them. This CDR3 is 14 amino acids long. CDR1 MNHNS and CDR2 SASEGT come from the germline V gene. CDR3 nucleotides: TGTGCCAGCAGTGAACGGCGGGGGAATCAGCCCCAGCATTTT. The encoded protein is CASSERRGNQPQHF.

The chain couples TRBV6-6 to TRBJ1-1; unclear D gene. The CDR3 runs to 12 residues. V was pared by 6 bases and J by 3 bases, with 8 bases between. CDR1 is MNHNY, CDR2 SVGAGI, per germline (reference sequence). CDR3: CASRPSHTEAFF. CDR3 DNA sequence: TGTGCCAGCAGACCCTCACACACTGAAGCTTTCTTT.

Only a few counts were recorded for this clone. The V and J genes are TRBV28 and TRBJ2-5; D gene uncertain. Trimming shortened V by 4 bases and J by 3 bases, and 24 bases separated the two germline ends. CDR1 MDHEN and CDR2 SYDVKM come from the germline V gene. The CDR3 is 18 amino acids. CDR3 nucleotides: TGTGCCAGCAGTTCCCTCTCCTCCCCCAAGGGTCCTGAAGAGACCCAGTACTTC. Protein: CASSSLSSPKGPEETQYF.

V is TRBV10-1 and J is TRBJ2-5; 7 nucleotides match TRBD2. With V trimmed by 4 bases and J by 4 bases, 3 bases remained unmatched. Per the germline V gene, CDR1 is WNHNN and CDR2 is SYGVQD (reference sequence). CDR3 length equals 13 residues. The DNA for the CDR3 is TGCGCCAGCAGTGTCGGGGGGAGAGAGACCCAGTACTTC. Translating gives CASSVGGRETQYF.

This chain joins TRBV4-1 and TRBJ2-5, with D maybe TRBD2 (6 bases). CDR1 is MGHRA and CDR2 is YSYEKL in the germline V gene. V dropped 2 bases and J dropped 4 bases, with 14 bases sitting between them. This CDR3 has 15 amino acids. As DNA, the CDR3 is TGCGCCAGCAGCCAAACCGCTATGGGGGGAGAGACCCAGTACTTC. Amino acids: CASSQTAMGGETQYF.

This clone came up once. The J gene is TRBJ2-1, the V gene TRBV4-1; possible D gene TRBD2, 5 bases. The CDR3 contains 16 residues. The germline V gene encodes CDR1 MGHRA and CDR2 YSYEKL. V was clipped by 2 bases and J by 0 bases, with 11 bases between them. DNA for the CDR3: TGCGCCAGCAGCCAACTAGCTGTGAGCTCCTACAATGAGCAGTTCTTC. This encodes CASSQLAVSSYNEQFF.

The chain has TRBV5-1 and TRBJ2-5, with a tentative D call TRBD1 (6 bases). The CDR3 is made up of 14 amino acids. Per germline, CDR1 SGHRS and CDR2 YFSETQ. Trimming shortened V by 5 bases and J by 1 base, and 12 bases separated the two germline ends. The DNA of the CDR3 is TGCGCCAGCAGGTTACAGGGTGCCCAAGAGACCCAGTACTTC. Translation: CASRLQGAQETQYF.

The V and J genes are TRBV11-1 and TRBJ1-3; D gene ambiguous. Germline V gene data show CDR1 as SGHAT and CDR2 as FQDESV (reference sequence). The CDR3 is 15 residues long. Trimming removed 4 bases from V and 0 bases from J, with 10 bases in between. The CDR3 sequence is CASSSRDFSGNTIYF. The CDR3 DNA reads as TGTGCCAGCAGCTCCAGAGATTTCTCTGGAAACACCATATATTTT.

As for this clone: This sample also contains other DNA sequences that code for the same CDR3. V is TRBV29-1 and J is TRBJ2-7, with D perhaps assigned TRBD1 or TRBD2 (5 bases each). The length of the CDR3 is 12 residues. Germline V gene data show CDR1 as SQVTM and CDR2 as ANQGSEA. The V and J ends lost 6 bases and 1 base respectively, with 10 bases between them. The CDR3 coding sequence is TGCAGCGTAGCCGGGACGTCCTACGAGCAGTACTTC. Its translation is CSVAGTSYEQYF.

About this clone itself: This may come from a read error, since a much larger clone is one base off. The chain uses TRBV30 and TRBJ1-1; no firm D call. CDR3 length: 13 amino acids. Germline-derived CDR1 and CDR2 are GTSNPN and SVGIG (reference sequence). V lost 3 bases and J lost 1, with 9 bases in between. The CDR3 spells CAWRCSSNTEAFF. The CDR3 DNA reads TGTGCCTGGAGGTGCAGTTCGAACACTGAAGCTTTCTTT.

The J gene is TRBJ2-5, the V gene TRBV29-1; 10 bases agree with TRBD2. Losses at the gene ends were 5 bases for V and 7 bases for J; bases not matched to a gene: 16. Germline values: CDR1 SQVTM, CDR2 ANQGSEA. The CDR3 extends over 16 amino acids. CDR3 protein: CSVNYLAGEGEGTQYF. Written as DNA, the CDR3 is TGCAGCGTTAACTATCTAGCGGGAGAGGGGGAGGGGACCCAGTACTTC.

The chain employs TRBV7-2 and TRBJ2-7; D gene unclear. CDR3 length equals 15 residues. CDR1 SGHTA and CDR2 FQGNSA come from the germline V gene. Trimming left V 2 bases short and J 2 bases short, with 13 bases between. CDR3 amino acids: CASSLTSARAYEQYF. DNA of the CDR3: TGTGCCAGCAGCTTAACGTCAGCTCGAGCCTACGAGCAGTACTTC.